One and the same sample provided the 9 T cell receptor beta chains below, sequenced in a study of cytomegalovirus exposure and HLA in healthy donors. The PCR was carried out with 60 Vbeta primers and 13 Jbeta primers. Assay: immunoSEQ multiplex PCR; the TCRdb copy retains only in-frame clones and omits some. The sample lists 90,000 to 120,000 clones, 70% seen once, with under 13% in the top ten. The sequencing sample was made of PBMCs. The receptors derive from a man aged 40-49 years in good health and CMV-seropositive.

V is TRBV6-6 and J is TRBJ2-3; the D gene is possibly TRBD2 (5 bases). Germline CDR1 and CDR2: MNHNY and SVGAGI (reference sequence). CDR3 size: 14 residues. V gave up 8 bases and J gave up 3 bases, with 15 bases separating them. The CDR3 spells CASERGIRTDTQYF. The CDR3 DNA reads TGTGCCAGCGAACGAGGGATTCGTACAGATACGCAGTATTTT.

This clone has a handful of counts. Here the CDR3 DNA reads TGTGCCAGCAGTTGGCAGGGGGCGGGGGCAAGGGAGCAGTACTTC. Its translation: CASSWQGAGAREQYF. This chain connects TRBV27 to TRBJ2-7; possible D gene TRBD1, 8 bases. CDR1 and CDR2 from the germline V gene are MNHEY and SMNVEV (reference sequence). V lost 4 bases, J lost 7 bases, and 20 bases lay in between. CDR3 length: 15 residues.

This clone was seen a handful of times. CDR3: CASSSGSGTRGGYTF. CDR3 in DNA: TGCGCCAGCAGCTCAGGCTCCGGGACCAGGGGTGGCTACACCTTC. This chain links TRBV5-1 with TRBJ1-2; maybe TRBD1 (6 bases). Per the germline V gene, CDR1 is SGHRS and CDR2 is YFSETQ. Trimming removed 3 bases from V and 7 bases from J, with 19 bases in between. The CDR3 covers 15 residues. The entire variable domain, with the rest obtained from reference TRBV5-1 and TRBJ1-2, is as follows: KAGVTQTPRYLIKTRGQQVTLSCSPISGHRSVSWYQQTPGQGLQFLFEYFSETQRNKGNFPGRFSGRQFSNSRSEMNVSTLELGDSALYLCASSSGSGTRGGYTFGSGTRLTVV.

The gene calls are TRBV30 and TRBJ1-1; 10 bases match TRBD1. V lost 5 bases, J lost 5 bases, and 2 bases stayed unmatched. The length of the CDR3 is 12 residues. Germline lookup yields CDR1 GTSNPN and CDR2 SVGIG (reference sequence). For the CDR3, the DNA is TGTGCCTGGGACAGGGGGCCGACTGAAGCTTTCTTT. Translated: CAWDRGPTEAFF.

The CDR3 loop reads CASTGQGVIRDYGYTF. The CDR3 DNA follows: TGCGCCAGCACCGGACAGGGGGTGATACGAGACTATGGCTACACCTTC. The chain uses TRBV10-1 and TRBJ1-2, with TRBD1 matching 10 bases. With V trimmed by 7 bases and J by 3 bases, 11 bases remained unmatched. Germline V gene lookup returns CDR1 WNHNN and CDR2 SYGVQD (reference sequence). There are 16 residues in the CDR3.

The chain joins TRBV7-6 to TRBJ2-7; TRBD1 aligns across 9 bases. The J segment lost 5 bases and the V segment lost 5 bases, leaving 10 bases of the junction unmatched. The length of the CDR3 is 15 residues. CDR1 is SGHVS and CDR2 is FNYEAQ in the germline V gene. In DNA, the CDR3 is TGTGCCAGCAGCCCAGGACAGGGGAGTATCGACGAGCAGTACTTC. This sequence encodes CASSPGQGSIDEQYF.

The DNA of the CDR3 is TGCGCCAGCAGTCGAGAGGCTAGCGGACTGTACAATGAGCAGTTCTTC. This sequence encodes CASSREASGLYNEQFF. The rearrangement uses TRBV4-3 and TRBJ2-1, with 7 bases matching TRBD2. CDR1 and CDR2 from the germline V gene are LGHNA and YSLEER. CDR3 length: 16 amino acids. The trim removed 6 bases at V and 4 bases at J, leaving 12 bases unmatched.

This chain links TRBV27 with TRBJ1-2; the match to TRBD1 covers 9 bases. V trimming: 7 bases; J trimming: 8 bases; junction bases outside the gene matches: 8. The CDR3 extends over 13 amino acids. From germline, CDR1 is MNHEY and CDR2 SMNVEV (reference sequence). CDR3 DNA: TGTGCCAGCACCGACAGGGGGGTAGAAGGCTACACCTTC. Translation: CASTDRGVEGYTF.

The rearrangement joins TRBV27 to TRBJ1-2; 9 bases are shared with TRBD1. Germline lookup yields CDR1 MNHEY and CDR2 SMNVEV (reference sequence). This CDR3 spans 15 amino acids. V gave up 0 bases and J gave up 5 bases; unmatched junction bases: 4. CDR3 protein: CASSLSRQGVYGYTF. DNA of the CDR3: TGTGCCAGCAGTTTATCTCGACAGGGGGTGTATGGCTACACCTTC.